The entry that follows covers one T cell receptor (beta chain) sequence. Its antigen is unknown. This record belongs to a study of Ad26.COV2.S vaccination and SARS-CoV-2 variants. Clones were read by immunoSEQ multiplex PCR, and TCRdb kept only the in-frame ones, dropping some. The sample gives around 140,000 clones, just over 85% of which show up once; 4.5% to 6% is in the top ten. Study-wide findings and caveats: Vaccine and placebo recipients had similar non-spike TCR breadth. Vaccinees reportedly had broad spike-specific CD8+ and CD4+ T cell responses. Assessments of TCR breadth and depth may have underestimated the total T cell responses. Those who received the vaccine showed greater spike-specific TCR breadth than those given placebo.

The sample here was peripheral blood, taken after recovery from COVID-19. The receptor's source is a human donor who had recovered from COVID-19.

The CDR3 nucleotides read TGTGCCAGCAGTTTCAGGGGGATAAGTACCGGGGAGCTGTTTTTT. Translated, it gives CASSFRGISTGELFF. This rearrangement joins TRBV28 to TRBJ2-2, with 7 bases that match TRBD1. The CDR3 is 15 amino acids. CDR1 is MDHEN, CDR2 SYDVKM, per germline. The V segment lost 3 bases and the J segment 5 bases; nucleotides outside the gene matches: 6. Filled out from reference TRBV28 and TRBJ2-2, the complete variable domain reads DVKVTQSSRYLVKRTGEKVFLECVQDMDHENMFWYRQDPGLGLRLIYFSYDVKMKEKGDIPEGYSVSREKKERFSLILESASTNQTSMYLCASSFRGISTGELFFGEGSRLTVL.